This TCR beta chain was captured by sequencing in a study of blood T cell repertoires in COVID-19. Study overall: Spain, Italy and the United States supplied samples that represented acute and convalescent COVID-19.

Some clones are missing from TCRdb's copy, which holds only in-frame ones; the method was immunoSEQ multiplex PCR. The sample has around 110,000 clones; roughly 79% are singletons. Trimming left V 4 bases short and J 6 bases short, with 14 bases between. Germline loops: CDR1 LGHDT, CDR2 YNNKEL (reference sequence). The length of the CDR3 is 14 residues. The TCR sequence derives from a man in his 70s with active or convalescent COVID-19. Sequenced material: peripheral blood. The chain has TRBV3-1 (or the pseudogene TRBV3-2) and TRBJ2-3; D may be TRBD2 (6 bases). CDR3 sequence (DNA): TGTGCCAGCAGCCCCCCGGGACTTTGGGATACGCAGTATTTT. Its protein is CASSPPGLWDTQYF.